These 4 T cell receptor beta chains originate from one sample sequenced in a study of beta chain features in type 1 diabetes. Sequencing targeted expressed TCRB transcripts, as all isolated RNA had been reverse transcribed. Profiled with immunoSEQ multiplex PCR; TCRdb holds only in-frame clones, not every one. The sample has under 400,000 clones, about 15% seen once. The sample taken for sequencing was central memory CD4+ T cells from blood. The receptor source for this set is a man between 25 and 39 years old in good health.

The chain couples TRBV10-2 to TRBJ1-6, with D unresolved. Between the trimmed V and J ends, which lost 8 bases and 7 bases, there was a span of 9 bases. The germline CDR1 and CDR2 sequences are WSHSY and SAAADI. The CDR3 contains 12 residues. CDR3 region: CASGQGNSPLHF. As DNA, the CDR3 is TGCGCCAGCGGGCAAGGAAATTCACCCCTCCACTTT.

In this sample, this clone turned up a few times. The CDR3 DNA is TGTGCCAGCCATAACCGGGACAGGCGGGGAACTAATGAAAAACTGTTTTTT. Translation: CASHNRDRRGTNEKLFF. V and J are TRBV27 and TRBJ1-4; 8 bases match TRBD1. With V trimmed by 8 bases and J by 1 base, 12 bases remained unmatched. Per germline, CDR1 MNHEY and CDR2 SMNVEV (reference sequence). The CDR3 runs to 17 residues.

This clone has more than one count but fewer than ten. This chain joins TRBV5-4 and TRBJ2-5, with D tentatively TRBD2 (7 bases). V gave up 1 base and J gave up 5 bases, with 9 bases separating them. Germline loops: CDR1 SGHNT, CDR2 YYREEE (reference sequence). This CDR3 has 13 amino acids. The CDR3 DNA is TGTGCCAGCAGCTTGTCGGGGGGCGAGACCCAGTACTTC. Translation: CASSLSGGETQYF.

This clone was counted a few times. The chain links TRBV5-5 to TRBJ1-4; D call uncertain. From germline, CDR1 is SGHKS and CDR2 YYEKEE (reference sequence). The CDR3 runs to 15 residues. Trimming removed 1 base from V and 4 bases from J, with 11 bases in between. In DNA, the CDR3 is TGTGCCAGCAGCTTGTTGACCGGCTATAATGAAAAACTGTTTTTT. Residues: CASSLLTGYNEKLFF.